This entry concerns a single TCR beta chain. The specificity of this receptor is unknown. The record has no base qualities; no much larger clone is one base away. High-throughput TCRbeta CDR3 sequencing of frozen genomic DNA was performed by immunoSEQ, including PCR amplification, mapping, bias correction and internal controls. From the authors' description of their analysis: Productive rearrangements were kept, and unique TCRbeta sequences were defined by CDR3 nucleotide sequence plus V and J gene. For a sequence to be called donor-reactive, it needed a frequency of at least 0.01% and at least 5-fold expansion in CFSE-low cells compared with unstimulated pre-transplant cells. Minimum frequency thresholds were set for each subject based on the unstimulated sample with the lowest template count, ensuring at least 90% detection power. Jensen-Shannon divergence between the top 1000 TCRbeta sequences after and before transplant was used to measure repertoire turnover. Changes in detection of donor-reactive sequences were tested with two-sided Fisher's exact tests. TCRdb retrieved this table from immuneACCESS and kept in-frame rearrangements only. Not all clones are present; in checked studies, unresolved V genes account for under half, and no reason is known for the remainder. That table gives V, J and clone size, and the DNA gave D and trimming. The sample profile shows roughly 80,000 clones; around four fifths of them were found once. The ten largest clones represent about 0.45% of the sample.

This sample was included in a study of T cell clones after liver transplantation (dated by TCRdb to the late 2010s). Broadly, across the study: The samples were obtained from ITN030ST, a randomized trial that attempted immunosuppression withdrawal within 2 years after liver transplantation. Donor-reactive T cell clones were identified by TCRbeta sequencing after a pre-transplant mixed lymphocyte reaction and then tracked in post-transplant blood. The subjects received no induction therapy and were kept on standard immunosuppression until randomization at 12-24 months post-transplant. Of the 8 liver transplant recipients making up the studied cohort, 3 were classified as tolerant and 5 as non-tolerant. Tolerance meant complete immunosuppression withdrawal for at least one year without liver enzymes rising beyond twice the upper limit of normal. Of the eight recipients, a few were HCV-positive, while the remaining recipients had been transplanted for non-autoimmune, non-viral indications. Third party-reactive TCRbeta sequences from pre-transplant MLRs were also identified as an antigen-independent comparator for donor-reactive sequences. Blood samples were collected pre-transplant, pre-randomization before withdrawal, and post-randomization after either complete withdrawal or failed withdrawal. Study-wide findings and limitations: In a couple of subjects, low numbers of available donor cells limited the measurable donor-reactive repertoire. A significant post-transplant decrease in circulating donor-reactive CD4 TCRbeta sequences was observed in most of the 8 subjects, irrespective of tolerance or HCV status. Once repertoire turnover was taken into account, donor-reactive detection showed a significant reduction for CD4 in 7 of 8 subjects and for CD8 in 8 of 8. Without allograft tissue specimens, donor-reactive T cells may have migrated into the graft rather than being deleted. Donor-reactive sequences declined more than third party-reactive ones, suggesting partial antigen-specific deletion unrelated to withdrawal success. The conclusions were preliminary, being limited by small, heterogeneous patient numbers and by non-standardized post-transplant time points.

Unstimulated PBMCs, after thawing, were stained for CD3, CD4 and CD8 and then FACS-sorted into CD3+CD4+ and CD3+CD8+ populations. Each of the 8 studied subjects was randomized to immunosuppression withdrawal. The Qiagen DNeasy Blood and Tissue Kit was used for genomic DNA isolation. The CDR3, from cysteine to phenylalanine, totals 16 residues. Only the CDR3 DNA is retained, 48 bases long and in frame from the first base. Based on the germline V gene, the CDR1 and CDR2 sequences are MDHEN and SYDVKM. Clipping removes 4 bases from V and 4 bases from J, with 11 as the unmatched junction base count. This TCR was sampled from a human patient who received a liver transplant. After a transplant, some T cells may be of graft donor origin. The sequences come from CD4+ T cells from blood, collected roughly 3.5 years after liver transplant. Recombination linked TRBV28 to TRBJ1-2; TRBD1 fits 8 bases in the junction. The CDR3 corresponds to CASSSTWAGGGYGYTF. The DNA reads as follows: TGTGCCAGCAGTTCAACCTGGGCAGGGGGCGGCTATGGCTACACCTTC.